The 2 T cell receptor beta chains below all came from one sample that was sequenced in a study of shared clonotypes between healthy human individuals. Assay: immunoSEQ multiplex PCR; the TCRdb copy retains only in-frame clones and omits some. In the table there are around 320,000 clones, roughly 84% of which are singletons. The specimen sequenced was memory CD8+ T cells sorted from blood. Sample subset: CD45RO+ cells pooled with CCR7-negative TemRA cells. All receptors derive from a man aged 18 to 35 in good health.

The CDR3 region is CASGLGQTGSGELFF. Written as DNA, the CDR3 is TGTGCTAGTGGTTTGGGCCAGACAGGGTCCGGGGAGCTGTTTTTT. The rearrangement joins TRBV12-5 to TRBJ2-2, with TRBD1 identical over 7 bases. V was clipped by 1 base and J by 6 bases; unmatched bases: 5. The CDR3 runs 15 residues. CDR1 is LGHNT and CDR2 is FRNRAP in the germline V gene.

On this clone: Mismatch with germline at one junction end may stem from a read error. The rearrangement uses TRBV7-7 and TRBJ2-5, with D hard to call. This CDR3 contains 13 residues. Germline V lookup: CDR1 SSHAT, CDR2 FNYEAQ (reference sequence). This CDR3 is CASSLAGPETQYF. CDR3 DNA: TGTGCTAGCAGCTTAGCTGGGCCGGAGACCCAGTACTTC.